This T cell receptor beta chain was recorded in a study of T-cell reconstitution after alpha-beta-depleted transplantation in children. Preparing the TCRbeta library involved the use of unique molecular identifiers. TCRdb re-derived calls from the PCR reads in MiXCR, one entry per CDR3 protein. Of more than 250,000 distinct CDR3 sequences listed, 9.9% are singletons. The CDR3 length is 17 residues. Germline values: CDR1 MGHDK, CDR2 SYGVNS. V lost 1 base and J lost 0, with 15 bases in between. V is TRBV25-1 and J is TRBJ2-5, with D hard to call. This clonotype was obtained from a human donor who donated a stem cell graft to a child with SCID. Material: PBMCs from the stem cell graft donor, obtained from the stem cell graft. CDR3 amino acids: CASSELGSSKYQETQYF. In nucleotides, the CDR3 is TGTGCCAGCAGTGAATTAGGTAGTAGCAAGTACCAAGAGACCCAGTACTTC.